The 3 T cell receptor beta chains below were found in one sample sequenced in a study of blood T cell repertoires in COVID-19. This table comes from immunoSEQ multiplex PCR, and its TCRdb copy is limited to in-frame clones, with some not included. Of over 65,000 clones listed, 82% were seen once; the top ten hold roughly a sixth. The specimen sequenced was peripheral blood. The receptors were sampled from a man older than 75 with active COVID-19.

The chain links TRBV10-3 to TRBJ2-7; perhaps TRBD1 as D (5 bases). Germline V gene data show CDR1 as ENHRY and CDR2 as SYGVKD. The CDR3 extends over 14 amino acids. The V gene lost 3 bases and the J gene lost 5 bases, with 14 bases spanning the gap. The CDR3 protein is CAISDGRTTDEQYF. For the CDR3, the DNA is TGTGCCATCAGTGACGGCAGGACAACGGACGAGCAGTACTTC.

This clone came up once. V gene TRBV4-1 combines with J gene TRBJ1-5; D is unclear. V lost 3 bases to trimming and J lost 7 bases, with 10 bases between them. Germline CDR1 and CDR2: MGHRA and YSYEKL. The CDR3 covers 13 residues. The CDR3 sequence is CASSQAVEQPQHF. The CDR3 region has the DNA TGCGCCAGCAGCCAGGCGGTGGAGCAGCCCCAGCATTTT.

This clone occurred once. The chain has TRBV24-1 and TRBJ1-5; D unresolved. V lost 4 bases and J 6 bases, leaving 12 bases between the germline ends. This CDR3 has 14 amino acids. Per germline, CDR1 KGHDR and CDR2 SFDVKD. CDR3 residues: CATSERPSGQPQHF. The CDR3 DNA reads TGTGCCACCAGTGAGCGGCCCAGCGGTCAGCCCCAGCATTTT.